Detailed here is one T cell receptor beta chain. This sample is part of a study of blood T cell repertoires in COVID-19. TCRdb keeps only in-frame clones here, not all; method: immunoSEQ multiplex PCR. The sample gives 75,000 to 90,000 clones, 60% to 80% of which show up once; roughly 38% is in the top ten. There are 14 residues in the CDR3. V dropped 0 bases and J dropped 2 bases, with 8 bases sitting between them. Germline V CDR1 and CDR2: SGDLS, YYNGEE. The receptor comes from a man aged 55 to 70 with COVID-19, enrolled during active disease. The source material was peripheral blood. V and J are TRBV9 and TRBJ1-1; D unresolved. The CDR3 loop reads CASSVGGSNTEAFF. The CDR3 nucleotides read TGTGCCAGCAGCGTAGGCGGCAGTAACACTGAAGCTTTCTTT.